This T cell receptor (beta chain) comes out of a study of blood T cell repertoires in COVID-19. Study-level background: The samples span acute and convalescent COVID-19 from the United States, Italy and Spain.

Assay: immunoSEQ multiplex PCR; the TCRdb copy retains only in-frame clones and omits some. Here the sample spans about 83,000 clones, around nine tenths being singletons. Points on this clone: This specimen includes other DNA sequences encoding the same CDR3.

Looked up from germline, CDR1 is MNHNS and CDR2 is SASEGT. The CDR3 contains 13 residues. The V end lost 1 base, the J end lost 6 bases, and 9 bases lay between the germline ends. Source material: peripheral blood. The J gene is TRBJ1-2, the V gene TRBV6-1; TRBD1 might be the D (6 bases). The clonotype originates from a man older than 75 with active or convalescent COVID-19. In DNA form, the CDR3 reads TGTGCCAGCAGTGAAGAACAGGGTGATGGCTACACCTTC. This sequence encodes CASSEEQGDGYTF.